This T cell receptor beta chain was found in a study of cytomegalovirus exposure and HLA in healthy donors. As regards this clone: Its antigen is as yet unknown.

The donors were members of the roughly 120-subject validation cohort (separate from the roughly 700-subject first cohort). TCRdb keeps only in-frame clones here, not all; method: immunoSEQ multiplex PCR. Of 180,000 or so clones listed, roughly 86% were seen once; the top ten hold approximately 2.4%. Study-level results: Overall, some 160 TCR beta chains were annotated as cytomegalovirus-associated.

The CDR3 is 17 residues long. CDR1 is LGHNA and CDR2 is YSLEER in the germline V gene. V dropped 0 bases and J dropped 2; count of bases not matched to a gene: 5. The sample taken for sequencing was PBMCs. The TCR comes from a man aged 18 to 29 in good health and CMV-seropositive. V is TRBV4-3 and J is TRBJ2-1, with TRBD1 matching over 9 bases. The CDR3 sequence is CASSQDVQGAAYNEQFF. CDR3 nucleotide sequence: TGCGCCAGCAGCCAAGACGTACAGGGGGCAGCCTACAATGAGCAGTTCTTC.